The 32 T cell receptor beta chains listed next were all sequenced from one sample in a study of cytomegalovirus exposure and HLA in healthy donors. The PCR ran on 60 Vbeta and 13 Jbeta primers. Profiled with immunoSEQ multiplex PCR; TCRdb holds only in-frame clones, not every one. Its table records tens of thousands of clones. The specimen was PBMCs. These receptors were taken from a man aged 35-49 years in good health and CMV-seronegative.

This chain connects TRBV19 to TRBJ1-6; TRBD1 matches at 7 bases. The CDR3 contains 15 residues. The germline CDR1 and CDR2 sequences are LNHDA and SQIVND (reference sequence). V gave up 5 bases and J gave up 9 bases; unmatched junction bases: 10. CDR3 amino acids: CASSSGQSVISPLHF. The CDR3 DNA reads TGTGCCAGTAGTTCGGGACAGAGCGTGATTTCACCCCTCCACTTT.

The chain recombines TRBV23-1 with TRBJ1-3; D is unclear. TRBV23-1 is labeled an ORF, and its function is uncertain. The CDR3 is made up of 15 amino acids. V lost 1 base and J lost 0, with 7 bases in between. The CDR3 DNA sequence: TGCGCCAGCAGTCAATACAACATCTCTGGAAACACCATATATTTT. It codes for CASSQYNISGNTIYF.

The chain has TRBV5-6 and TRBJ1-2; a possible D gene is TRBD1 (5 bases). The germline V gene has CDR1 SGHDT and CDR2 YYEEEE. The CDR3 loop spans 13 amino acids. V lost 1 base and J 3 bases, leaving 7 bases between the germline ends. The DNA for the CDR3 is TGTGCCAGCAGCTTGACAGGAGACTATGGCTACACCTTC. It specifies CASSLTGDYGYTF.

The rearrangement joins TRBV9 to TRBJ1-2; no definite D call. Germline-derived CDR1 and CDR2 are SGDLS and YYNGEE. The CDR3 is made up of 12 amino acids. The germline V and J ends were trimmed by 5 bases and 8 bases, with 13 bases remaining between them. CDR3 protein: CASSKKSEGYTF. In DNA, the CDR3 is TGTGCCAGCAGTAAAAAGTCAGAAGGCTACACCTTC.

This rearrangement joins TRBV7-6 to TRBJ2-7; D is possibly TRBD2 (5 bases). This CDR3 is built from 13 residues. Germline V CDR1 and CDR2: SGHVS, FNYEAQ. V gave up 1 base and J gave up 7 bases, with 11 bases separating them. This CDR3 reads CASSLVDGVEQYF. The DNA for the CDR3 is TGTGCCAGCAGCTTAGTAGACGGGGTGGAGCAGTACTTC.

The chain has TRBV6-5 and TRBJ1-2; no clear D. The CDR3 is 13 residues long. Trimming left V 10 bases short and J 0 bases short, with 12 bases between. Germline loops: CDR1 MNHEY, CDR2 SVGAGI. The DNA of the CDR3 is TGTGCCATCGGTCGGGGAGCTAACTATGGCTACACCTTC. Its protein is CAIGRGANYGYTF.

The genes are TRBV5-5 and TRBJ1-4; no reliable D call. Trimming cost V 4 bases and J 7 bases, with 8 bases left between them. The CDR3 totals 12 residues. CDR1 is SGHKS and CDR2 is YYEKEE in the germline V gene (reference sequence). The CDR3 DNA follows: TGTGCCAGCAGCCTAAGGAGTGAAAAACTGTTTTTT. It is translated as CASSLRSEKLFF.

The gene calls are TRBV10-2 and TRBJ2-3, with 11 positions matching TRBD2. Germline V gene lookup returns CDR1 WSHSY and CDR2 SAAADI. Unmatched junction bases numbered 4, after V lost 6 bases and J lost 2 bases. CDR3 length equals 15 residues. CDR3 in DNA: TGCGCCAGCAGAGGGACTAGCGGTAACACAGATACGCAGTATTTT. Its translation is CASRGTSGNTDTQYF.

Note on this clone: Other nucleotide sequences in the sample specify the same CDR3. V gene TRBV6-5 combines with J gene TRBJ1-5; D ambiguous. This CDR3 region has 14 residues. Germline values: CDR1 MNHEY, CDR2 SVGAGI. Between the trimmed V and J ends, which lost 7 bases and 3 bases, there was a span of 13 bases. The CDR3 sequence is CASKTGIPNQPQHF. The CDR3 bases are TGTGCCAGCAAAACGGGGATCCCCAATCAGCCCCAGCATTTT.

The rearrangement links TRBV4-1 to TRBJ2-7; 9 positions match TRBD2. The CDR3 loop spans 16 amino acids. In germline, CDR1 is MGHRA, CDR2 YSYEKL. The V and J ends lost 0 bases and 3 bases, in that order; junction bases with no gene match: 6. CDR3 loop: CASSQERRGGDYEQYF. The CDR3 nucleotides are TGCGCCAGCAGCCAAGAACGGCGGGGGGGCGACTACGAGCAGTACTTC.

This chain uses TRBV12-5 with TRBJ1-4; tentative D call: TRBD1 (6 bases). There are 12 residues in the CDR3. V was trimmed by 7 bases and J by 7 bases, leaving 10 bases between them. The germline CDR1 and CDR2 sequences are LGHNT and FRNRAP. This chain's CDR3 is CASEGGGEKLFF. CDR3 bases: TGTGCTAGTGAGGGGGGGGGTGAAAAACTGTTTTTT. The full variable domain, rest sourced from reference TRBV12-5 and TRBJ1-4, is DARVTQTPRHKVTEMGQEVTMRCQPILGHNTVFWYRQTMMQGLELLAYFRNRAPLDDSGMPKDRFSAEMPDATLATLKIQPSEPRDSAVYFCASEGGGEKLFFGSGTQLSVL.

The rearrangement joins TRBV7-9 to TRBJ1-4; TRBD1 agrees at 7 bases. The CDR3 runs 17 residues. V trimming: 4 bases; J trimming: 3 bases; junction bases outside the gene matches: 11. Germline values: CDR1 SEHNR, CDR2 FQNEAQ (reference sequence). CDR3 DNA sequence: TGTGCCAGCAGCTCCCGGACAGGAACTGTGGCTAATGAAAAACTGTTTTTT. It specifies CASSSRTGTVANEKLFF.

The chain is built from TRBV28 and TRBJ2-7, with TRBD1 matching over 9 bases. The germline gives CDR1 MDHEN, CDR2 SYDVKM. After removal of 7 bases from V and 2 bases from J, the junction contained 6 bases not matched to a gene. CDR3 size: 14 residues. In nucleotides, the CDR3 is TGTGCCAGCAAGACAGGGGGAGAGGCCTACGAGCAGTACTTC. Translated, it gives CASKTGGEAYEQYF.

The chain has TRBV6-1 and TRBJ1-5; D remains ambiguous. Germline values: CDR1 MNHNS, CDR2 SASEGT. The V end was cut by 2 bases, the J end by 4 bases, with 6 bases between. CDR3 length equals 13 residues. The chain's CDR3 is CASSEQANQPQHF. The DNA of the CDR3 is TGTGCCAGCAGTGAACAGGCGAATCAGCCCCAGCATTTT.

This chain connects TRBV6-1 to TRBJ1-2; no definite D call. Per germline, CDR1 MNHNS and CDR2 SASEGT. The V and J ends lost 4 bases and 6 bases respectively, with 12 bases between them. The length of the CDR3 is 13 residues. As DNA, the CDR3 is TGTGCCAGCAGTGTGGAAAGGAGGAATGGCTACACCTTC. Amino acid sequence: CASSVERRNGYTF.

The chain couples TRBV30 to TRBJ1-6; no reliable D call. The CDR3 consists of 13 residues. Trimming removed 1 base from V and 6 bases from J, with 7 bases in between. Per germline, CDR1 GTSNPN and CDR2 SVGIG (reference sequence). The CDR3 is CAWSAGSNSPLHF. CDR3 bases: TGTGCCTGGAGTGCCGGGAGTAATTCACCCCTCCACTTT.

The chain combines TRBV7-9 with TRBJ2-7, with 11 bases aligning to TRBD1. The CDR3 runs 15 residues. CDR1 is SEHNR, CDR2 FQNEAQ, per germline (reference sequence). Losses at the gene ends were 1 base for V and 3 bases for J; bases not matched to a gene: 2. This CDR3 reads CASSLVGTGGYEQYF. The CDR3 bases are TGTGCCAGCAGCTTAGTAGGGACAGGGGGCTACGAGCAGTACTTC.

The gene calls are TRBV6-6 and TRBJ2-1, with a possible D match to TRBD2 (5 bases). The length of the CDR3 is 14 residues. Trimming cost V 0 bases and J 4 bases, with 7 bases left between them. In germline, CDR1 is MNHNY, CDR2 SVGAGI (reference sequence). CDR3 in DNA: TGTGCCAGCAGTTACTCGAGGGTTTACAATGAGCAGTTCTTC. Translation: CASSYSRVYNEQFF.

V and J are TRBV11-2 and TRBJ2-2; 9 nucleotides match TRBD2. The CDR3 has 15 amino acids. Germline CDR1 is SGHAT and CDR2 is FQNNGV. Germline trimming cut 1 base from V and 6 bases from J; bases unmatched to any gene: 3. CDR3 region: CASSLASGVSGELFF. The CDR3 nucleotides read TGTGCCAGCAGCTTAGCTAGCGGGGTATCCGGGGAGCTGTTTTTT.

The chain carries TRBV25-1 and TRBJ1-1; TRBD1 matches 8 bases. V trimming: 1 base; J trimming: 4 bases; junction bases outside the gene matches: 8. CDR1 is MGHDK, CDR2 SYGVNS, per germline. CDR3 size: 16 residues. The CDR3 DNA is TGTGCCAGCAGTGAATTAGACCAGGGGGCGCCCACTGAAGCTTTCTTT. Its translation: CASSELDQGAPTEAFF.

The CDR3 loop is CASSKRPTGDGYTF. Here the CDR3 DNA reads TGTGCCAGCAGTAAAAGACCAACAGGGGATGGCTACACCTTC. This chain joins TRBV28 and TRBJ1-2; 7 nucleotides line up with TRBD1. This CDR3 region has 14 residues. Germline lookup yields CDR1 MDHEN and CDR2 SYDVKM. Trimming took 5 bases from V and 6 from J; bases not matched to a gene: 9.

The CDR3 nucleotides read TGTGCCAGTAGTCTGCCGGGTGTCCAGCCCCAGCATTTT. It translates to CASSLPGVQPQHF. The chain carries TRBV19 and TRBJ1-5; D gene ambiguous. Trimming shortened V by 5 bases and J by 7 bases, and 12 bases separated the two germline ends. This CDR3 is built from 13 residues. The germline V gene has CDR1 LNHDA and CDR2 SQIVND (reference sequence).

This chain links TRBV15 with TRBJ2-7, with 10 nucleotides matching TRBD1. The CDR3 loop spans 20 amino acids. The ends lost 0 bases at V and 3 bases at J; junction bases unmatched: 17. Germline V gene sequence: CDR1 LNHNV, CDR2 YYDKDF (reference sequence). For the CDR3, the DNA is TGTGCCACCAGCAGAGATAGCCTAGAAAGGAGGGGACAGGGGATCTACGAGCAGTACTTC. Amino acids: CATSRDSLERRGQGIYEQYF.

V and J are TRBV9 and TRBJ2-1; 9 positions match TRBD2. The CDR3 runs 15 residues. After removal of 0 bases from V and 4 bases from J, the junction contained 2 bases not matched to a gene. CDR1 is SGDLS and CDR2 is YYNGEE in the germline V gene. Here the CDR3 DNA reads TGTGCCAGCAGCGTAGAAGCGGGGGGATACAATGAGCAGTTCTTC. It encodes CASSVEAGGYNEQFF.

The chain links TRBV2 to TRBJ1-6, with 8 nucleotides matching TRBD1. Looked up from germline, CDR1 is SNHLY and CDR2 is FYNNEI. The V gene end was trimmed by 10 bases and the J gene end by 6 bases; junction bases not matched to a gene: 11. The CDR3 contains 15 residues. The CDR3 is CATLATGGSNSPLHF. The CDR3 bases are TGTGCCACCCTTGCTACAGGGGGTAGTAATTCACCCCTCCACTTT.

The chain employs TRBV11-2 and TRBJ1-2; D is undetermined. This CDR3 spans 14 amino acids. Germline values: CDR1 SGHAT, CDR2 FQNNGV. With 1 base removed from V and 4 bases from J, the gap between germline ends came to 10 bases. CDR3 DNA: TGTGCCAGCAGCTTAGCACAGATCAGCTATGGCTACACCTTC. The encoded protein is CASSLAQISYGYTF.

This chain uses TRBV5-1 with TRBJ2-7, with a tentative D call TRBD1 (6 bases). The CDR3 loop spans 16 amino acids. Trimming shortened V by 0 bases and J by 2 bases, and 15 bases separated the two germline ends. Germline loops: CDR1 SGHRS, CDR2 YFSETQ. Here the CDR3 reads CASSLATGTSTYEQYF. For the CDR3, the DNA is TGCGCCAGCAGCTTGGCTACAGGGACGTCTACCTACGAGCAGTACTTC.

V gene TRBV5-8 combines with J gene TRBJ2-7; TRBD1 aligns across 12 bases. CDR1 and CDR2 from the germline V gene are SGHTS and YDEGEE. V was pared by 4 bases and J by 5 bases, with 10 bases of the junction left unmatched. This CDR3 has 16 amino acids. Written as DNA, the CDR3 is TGTGCCAGCAGCCGACGGGGGACAGGGGGCCTGGACGAGCAGTACTTC. It yields the protein CASSRRGTGGLDEQYF.

The V gene is TRBV19, the J gene TRBJ1-1; 11 nucleotides match TRBD1. The CDR3 spans 14 residues. CDR1 and CDR2 (germline): LNHDA, SQIVND (reference sequence). The V segment lost 7 bases and the J segment 4 bases; nucleotides outside the gene matches: 5. CDR3 amino acids: CASTPDRGPTEAFF. Written as DNA, the CDR3 is TGTGCCAGTACTCCGGACAGGGGGCCCACTGAAGCTTTCTTT.

V usage is TRBV5-5 and J usage is TRBJ2-7; 7 bases align to TRBD2. Germline CDR1 and CDR2: SGHKS and YYEKEE (reference sequence). The CDR3 consists of 16 residues. The ends lost 0 bases at V and 0 bases at J; junction bases unmatched: 6. CDR3 DNA sequence: TGTGCCAGCAGCTTGGGGGGAGGGTCGAGCTCCTACGAGCAGTACTTC. This encodes CASSLGGGSSSYEQYF. The variable domain in full, completed from reference TRBV5-5 and TRBJ2-7, reads DAGVTQSPTHLIKTRGQQVTLRCSPISGHKSVSWYQQVLGQGPQFIFQYYEKEERGRGNFPDRFSARQFPNYSSELNVNALLLGDSALYLCASSLGGGSSSYEQYFGPGTRLTVT.

The chain is built from TRBV6-4 and TRBJ2-1, with 7 nucleotides matching TRBD1. Germline assignment: CDR1 MRHNA and CDR2 SNTAGT. With V trimmed by 0 bases and J by 0 bases, 2 bases remained unmatched. The CDR3 loop spans 16 amino acids. The CDR3 coding sequence is TGTGCCAGCAGTGACTCGAGACAGGGCTCCTACAATGAGCAGTTCTTC. Protein product: CASSDSRQGSYNEQFF.

The chain recombines TRBV7-8 with TRBJ1-1; 8 bases line up with TRBD1. Trimming took 5 bases from V and 4 from J; bases not matched to a gene: 6. CDR1 is SGHVS, CDR2 FQNEAQ, per germline. There are 14 residues in the CDR3. Here the CDR3 DNA reads TGTGCCAGCAGCCCACGGACAGGGAGCACTGAAGCTTTCTTT. Protein: CASSPRTGSTEAFF. Filled out from reference TRBV7-8 and TRBJ1-1, the complete variable domain reads GAGVSQSPRYKVAKRGQDVALRCDPISGHVSLFWYQQALGQGPEFLTYFQNEAQLDKSGLPSDRFFAERPEGSVSTLKIQRTQQEDSAVYLCASSPRTGSTEAFFGQGTRLTVV.